This T cell receptor beta chain was identified during a study of response to subunit inactivated influenza vaccine. General study points: Authors suggested each seasonal flu vaccination may recruit only limited numbers of new T cells.

CDR3 size: 13 residues. CDR1 is SQVTM, CDR2 ANQGSEA, per germline. V gave up 4 bases and J gave up 5 bases; unmatched junction bases: 7. This clonotype was found many times. Antigen specificity is unknown. TCRdb reprocessed the RT-PCR reads via MiXCR and lists one record per CDR3 protein. The sample consists of 590,000 or so distinct CDR3 sequences, 12% to 15% of them appearing once. The rearrangement links TRBV29-1 to TRBJ1-2, with TRBD1 matching 7 bases. The source material was PBMCs from blood, sampled around two weeks before vaccination. The clonotype was recovered from a man in his forties or fifties who received an inactivated influenza vaccine. DNA for the CDR3: TGCAGCGTTGTTAGACAGGGAAGATATGGCTACACCTTC. It specifies CSVVRQGRYGYTF.